This T cell receptor beta chain was recovered during a study of blood T cells in healthy people across ages. Study results and caveats: The percentage of naive T cells correlated strongly with TCR beta diversity. Researchers deemed the diversity estimates from one million T cells underestimates.

Note on this clonotype: Its target is unknown.

Primers used in a second PCR of about 6 to 11 cycles were a sample-barcoded 5' primer and a J-beta primer mix. A single record per CDR3 protein comes from TCRdb applying MiXCR to the 5' RACE reads. The profile shows about 800,000 distinct CDR3 sequences, 20% to 30% of them singletons. The V end was cut by 2 bases, the J end by 3 bases, with 10 bases between. Germline V gene sequence: CDR1 MGHRA, CDR2 YSYEKL. CDR3 length: 14 residues. Per sample, no less than 5 micrograms of total RNA were extracted. These data were likewise used in another study, on T cells of mothers and their children.

The source of this sequence is a boy aged 5-17 years in good health. The sample consisted of blood. This chain connects TRBV4-1 to TRBJ1-2; D is undetermined. The CDR3 protein is CASSQPPTDYGYTF. The CDR3 DNA reads as TGCGCCAGCAGCCAACCCCCAACCGACTATGGCTACACCTTC.